The sequence of this T cell receptor beta chain was determined in a study of regulatory T cells in long-lasting Graves disease. Overall study findings and caveats: Persistent disease was associated with favored TRBV28 usage and with favored use of TRBJ1-2 and TRBJ2-5.

Per germline, CDR1 DFQATT and CDR2 SNEGSKA (reference sequence). The CDR3 spans 13 residues. Trimming shortened V by 5 bases and J by 2 bases, and 12 bases separated the two germline ends. Building of the TCR beta libraries involved iRepertoire HTBI primers and Arm-PCR of CDR3 regions. TCRdb independently ran MiXCR on the multiplex PCR reads; one entry per CDR3 protein. The repertoire holds roughly 400,000 distinct CDR3 sequences, with about 21% as singletons. Time point in this sample: persistent/refractory GD, antithyroid drugs over 5 years with positive TRAb. PBMC-derived RNA was used for the TCR library. The sample holds many counts of this clonotype. Its cognate antigen is unknown.

Source: peripheral blood mononuclear cells (PBMCs), taken when the disease was refractory, from a patient treated with antithyroid drugs. V and J are TRBV20-1 and TRBJ1-1, with D perhaps TRBD1 (6 bases). The receptor comes from a female donor with Graves disease. The CDR3 is CSASPGHNTEAFF. The CDR3, as DNA: TGCAGTGCTTCTCCGGGACACAACACTGAAGCTTTCTTT.